What follows are 22 T cell receptor beta chains derived from one specimen sequenced in a study of T cell repertoires in cytomegalovirus infection. TCRdb re-analysed the reads in MiXCR, keeping a single row per CDR3 protein. Here the sample spans over 300,000 distinct CDR3 sequences, more than 8% being singletons. Sequencing used PBMCs. The receptors shown here come from a human donor in good health (CMV status not recorded). Some clones in this sample may be carry-over from other donors' samples.

This clonotype was counted many times. This rearrangement joins TRBV6-1 to TRBJ2-1; possibly TRBD1 or TRBD2 for D (5 bases each). This CDR3 has 11 residues. Germline loops: CDR1 MNHNS, CDR2 SASEGT. V was pared by 10 bases and J by 7 bases, with 11 bases between. The CDR3 DNA reads as TGTGCCACCCACTGGGGGAATGAGCAGTTCTTC. Translating gives CATHWGNEQFF.

This clonotype was counted at least ten times. The V call is TRBV6-6, the J call TRBJ2-2; weak D call: TRBD2 (5 bases). The CDR3 covers 16 residues. V lost 1 base and J lost 6, with 15 bases in between. CDR1 and CDR2 from the germline V gene are MNHNY and SVGAGI (reference sequence). Here the CDR3 DNA reads TGTGCCAGCAGTTACTACTCGGACTTGGGATCCGGGGAGCTGTTTTTT. It is translated as CASSYYSDLGSGELFF.

The chain uses TRBV7-2 and TRBJ1-3, with D possibly being TRBD1 (5 bases). The germline V gene encodes CDR1 SGHTA and CDR2 FQGNSA. The CDR3 has 14 residues. V was cut by 7 bases and J by 2 bases, with 12 bases left in between. The CDR3 loop is CASTPRGAGNTIYF. The CDR3 DNA is TGTGCCAGCACCCCACGAGGGGCTGGAAACACCATATATTTT.

This clonotype appeared many times. The chain is built from TRBV11-3 and TRBJ2-3; the match to TRBD2 covers 12 bases. Germline CDR1 and CDR2: SGHNT and YENEEA. CDR3 length: 15 residues. With 5 bases clipped from V and 5 bases from J, the junction kept 5 bases outside the gene matches. The CDR3, as DNA: TGTGCCAGCAGCCAGACTAGCGGGAGCGGAGATACGCAGTATTTT. It translates to CASSQTSGSGDTQYF.

There are a few counts of this clonotype. The gene calls are TRBV7-2 and TRBJ2-7; 7 nucleotides match TRBD1. CDR1 is SGHTA, CDR2 FQGNSA, per germline. V shed 0 bases, J shed 6 bases, and the junction held 5 bases outside the gene matches. The CDR3 loop spans 14 amino acids. As DNA, the CDR3 is TGTGCCAGCAGCTTAGCACCACGACAGGGCGAGCAGTACTTC. Its protein product is CASSLAPRQGEQYF. Combining the CDR3 with reference TRBV7-2 and TRBJ2-7 gives the whole variable domain GAGVSQSPSNKVTEKGKDVELRCDPISGHTALYWYRQSLGQGLEFLIYFQGNSAPDKSGLPSDRFSAERTGGSVSTLTIQRTQQEDSAVYLCASSLAPRQGEQYFGPGTRLTVT.

This clonotype was recorded many times. The J gene is TRBJ2-3, the V gene TRBV28, with 8 nucleotides matching TRBD2. Germline assignment: CDR1 MDHEN and CDR2 SYDVKM. The CDR3 length is 15 residues. Germline trimming cut 6 bases from V and 0 bases from J; bases unmatched to any gene: 5. CDR3 in DNA: TGTGCCAGCAGCAGAGCGGGAGCGAGCACAGATACGCAGTATTTT. Its protein product is CASSRAGASTDTQYF.

This clonotype was observed many times. V gene TRBV7-2 combines with J gene TRBJ1-1, with TRBD1 as a possible D gene (5 bases). Germline CDR1 SGHTA, CDR2 FQGNSA. V lost 4 bases to trimming and J lost 5 bases, with 17 bases between them. This CDR3 region has 15 residues. The CDR3 DNA is TGTGCCAGCAGCTCGAGTCTAGGGGCGCGGACTGAAGCTTTCTTT. Translated: CASSSSLGARTEAFF.

This clonotype was seen repeatedly, ten times or more. This rearrangement joins TRBV7-9 to TRBJ2-3; possible D gene TRBD2, 5 bases. The ends were cut back, 5 bases at V and 0 bases at J, with 15 bases in the middle. CDR3 length equals 16 residues. The germline V gene has CDR1 SEHNR and CDR2 FQNEAQ (reference sequence). CDR3: CASSPRGGRSTDTQYF. The CDR3 DNA reads TGTGCCAGCAGCCCCCGTGGCGGGCGGAGCACAGATACGCAGTATTTT.

This clonotype appeared many times. The V and J genes are TRBV4-2 and TRBJ1-5, with D maybe TRBD1 (6 bases). Germline lookup yields CDR1 LGHNA and CDR2 YNFKEQ. The CDR3 is 15 amino acids. V lost 0 bases, J lost 3 bases, and 9 bases lay in between. CDR3 DNA: TGTGCCAGCAGCCAAGATTCAGGGGCCAATCAGCCCCAGCATTTT. Translated: CASSQDSGANQPQHF.

The V and J genes are TRBV11-3 and TRBJ2-1; TRBD1 matches at 8 bases. CDR3 length: 15 amino acids. Trimming cost V 0 bases and J 8 bases; bases outside gene matches: 6. Germline V gene sequence: CDR1 SGHNT, CDR2 YENEEA. The CDR3 sequence is CASSLDRQGFYEQFF. DNA of the CDR3: TGTGCCAGCAGCTTAGATCGACAGGGGTTTTATGAGCAGTTCTTC.

This clonotype was detected many times. The CDR3 DNA reads TGTGCCAGCAGTCGGGACCCCGGGGCCTACAATGAGCAGTTCTTC. Translated: CASSRDPGAYNEQFF. This chain uses TRBV2 with TRBJ2-1, with D perhaps TRBD1 or TRBD2 (5 bases each). This CDR3 has 15 residues. V lost 5 bases and J 2 bases, leaving 13 bases between the germline ends. Germline-derived CDR1 and CDR2 are SNHLY and FYNNEI.

The rearrangement joins TRBV11-2 to TRBJ1-2; D is unclear. The ends were cut back, 3 bases at V and 4 bases at J, with 9 bases in the middle. Germline V gives CDR1 SGHAT, CDR2 FQNNGV. CDR3 length: 13 residues. The CDR3 protein is CASSFRRVYGYTF. Written as DNA, the CDR3 is TGTGCCAGCAGCTTCAGACGTGTCTATGGCTACACCTTC.

This clonotype has ten or more counts. The chain joins TRBV7-6 to TRBJ2-5; D might be TRBD2 (6 bases). CDR1 and CDR2 (germline): SGHVS, FNYEAQ. The CDR3 totals 14 residues. Trimming took off 3 bases at V and 0 bases at J, with 8 bases between the two ends. DNA for the CDR3: TGTGCCAGCAGCTTTCGGGAGTACCAAGAGACCCAGTACTTC. The encoded protein is CASSFREYQETQYF.

This clonotype was recorded a few times. J is TRBJ1-1 and V is TRBV12-3 or TRBV12-4, with TRBD1 matching over 7 bases. The CDR3 consists of 15 residues. J lost 4 bases, V lost 3 bases, and 8 bases had no gene match. The CDR3 region is CASSFVRGLVTEAFF. For the CDR3, the DNA is TGTGCCAGCAGTTTCGTGAGGGGGCTGGTCACTGAAGCTTTCTTT.

This clonotype was observed at least ten times. J is TRBJ2-5 and V is TRBV12-3 or TRBV12-4, with TRBD1 matching over 8 bases. The V segment lost 3 bases and the J segment 5 bases; nucleotides outside the gene matches: 14. There are 17 residues in the CDR3. The CDR3 nucleotides are TGTGCCAGCAGTTTGCAGGGGGCTGATAGCGGTAGGGAGACCCAGTACTTC. It specifies CASSLQGADSGRETQYF.

This chain joins TRBV19 and TRBJ2-3, with D unresolved. V was shortened by 5 bases and J by 2 bases, with 8 bases between the two germline ends. Germline V CDR1 and CDR2: LNHDA, SQIVND (reference sequence). The CDR3 runs 13 residues. CDR3 coding DNA: TGTGCCAGTAGTCCCGCAGCCACAGATACGCAGTATTTT. Translating it yields CASSPAATDTQYF.

This clonotype appeared many times. The CDR3 DNA is TGTGCCAGCGCGCGGGGGAGCTCCTACGAGCAGTACTTC. It codes for CASARGSSYEQYF. The chain carries TRBV7-6 and TRBJ2-7, with 7 bases identical to TRBD2. The CDR3 has 13 residues. Germline V gene data show CDR1 as SGHVS and CDR2 as FNYEAQ. Trimming at V came to 8 bases and at J to 0 bases, leaving 4 bases not matched to a gene.

This clonotype showed up just a few times. The chain joins TRBV12-3 or TRBV12-4 to TRBJ1-2, with 11 bases matching TRBD1. Unmatched junction bases numbered 5, after V lost 4 bases and J lost 7 bases. CDR3 size: 14 residues. The CDR3 nucleotides are TGTGCCAGCAGTTCGGACAGGGGGCAGATTGGCTACACCTTC. As protein: CASSSDRGQIGYTF.

This clonotype occurred many times. CDR3 sequence reads: CASSSNGMQYGYTF. The CDR3 DNA sequence: TGTGCCAGCAGCTCCAATGGAATGCAGTATGGCTACACCTTC. The chain carries TRBV11-1 and TRBJ1-2; D gene uncertain. The germline CDR1 and CDR2 sequences are SGHAT and FQDESV (reference sequence). The CDR3 is made up of 14 amino acids. V was shortened by 4 bases and J by 5 bases, with 14 bases between the two germline ends.

This clonotype was picked up many times. The chain couples TRBV20-1 to TRBJ2-5; possible D gene TRBD2, 6 bases. The CDR3 totals 13 residues. The germline V gene encodes CDR1 DFQATT and CDR2 SNEGSKA (reference sequence). The ends were cut back, 2 bases at V and 4 bases at J, with 11 bases in the middle. This CDR3 is CSARPGLVETQYF. DNA of the CDR3: TGCAGTGCTAGACCGGGACTGGTAGAGACCCAGTACTTC.

V is TRBV12-3 or TRBV12-4 and J is TRBJ1-1; D not resolved. This CDR3 is 14 amino acids long. V was clipped by 2 bases and J by 4 bases, with 11 bases between them. CDR3 sequence: CASSLTATTTEAFF. In DNA form, the CDR3 reads TGTGCCAGCAGTTTAACCGCAACCACCACTGAAGCTTTCTTT.

This clonotype occurred many times. This chain joins TRBV6-2 or TRBV6-3 and TRBJ2-6; 7 bases match TRBD1. The CDR3 is made up of 17 amino acids. With 6 bases clipped from V and 2 bases from J, the junction kept 10 bases outside the gene matches. CDR1 and CDR2 from the germline V gene are MNHEY and SVGEGT. CDR3 amino acids: CASSSRLGGAGANVLTF. The CDR3 bases are TGTGCCAGCAGCTCCCGCCTAGGGGGCGCTGGGGCCAACGTCCTGACTTTC.